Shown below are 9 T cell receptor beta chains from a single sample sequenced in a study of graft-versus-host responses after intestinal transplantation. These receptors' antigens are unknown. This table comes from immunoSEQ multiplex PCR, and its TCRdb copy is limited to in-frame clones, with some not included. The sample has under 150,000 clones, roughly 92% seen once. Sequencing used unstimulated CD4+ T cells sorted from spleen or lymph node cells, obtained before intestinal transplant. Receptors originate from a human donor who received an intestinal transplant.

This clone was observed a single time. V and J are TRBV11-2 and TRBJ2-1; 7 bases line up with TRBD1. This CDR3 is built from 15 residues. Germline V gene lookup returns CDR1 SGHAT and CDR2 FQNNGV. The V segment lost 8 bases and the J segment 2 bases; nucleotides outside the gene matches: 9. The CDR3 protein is CASGRQGTPYNEQFF. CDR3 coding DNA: TGTGCCAGCGGACGACAGGGAACACCCTACAATGAGCAGTTCTTC. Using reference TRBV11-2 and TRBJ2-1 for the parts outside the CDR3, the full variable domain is EAGVAQSPRYKIIEKRQSVAFWCNPISGHATLYWYQQILGQGPKLLIQFQNNGVVDDSQLPKDRFSAERLKGVDSTLKIQPAKLEDSAVYLCASGRQGTPYNEQFFGPGTRLTVL.

The CDR3 DNA follows: TGTGCCAGCAGTGTAACCAGGGGCAAGGGGCACATTCAGTACTTC. Translated, it gives CASSVTRGKGHIQYF. The chain is built from TRBV6-1 and TRBJ2-4; TRBD1 is a possible D gene (6 bases). Germline loops: CDR1 MNHNS, CDR2 SASEGT. V was shortened by 4 bases and J by 8 bases, with 18 bases between the two germline ends. The CDR3 totals 15 residues.

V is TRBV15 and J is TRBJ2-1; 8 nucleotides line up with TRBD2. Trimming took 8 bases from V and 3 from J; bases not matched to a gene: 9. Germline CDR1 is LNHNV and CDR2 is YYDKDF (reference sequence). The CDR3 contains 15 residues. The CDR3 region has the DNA TGTGCCACCGATCGGGGGGGACGGGACTACAATGAGCAGTTCTTC. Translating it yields CATDRGGRDYNEQFF. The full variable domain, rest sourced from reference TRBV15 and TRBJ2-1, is DAMVIQNPRYQVTQFGKPVTLSCSQTLNHNVMYWYQQKSSQAPKLLFHYYDKDFNNEADTPDNFQSRRPNTSFCFLDIRSPGLGDTAMYLCATDRGGRDYNEQFFGPGTRLTVL.

CDR3 in amino acids: CASSRGRMYQETQYF. CDR3 coding DNA: TGCGCCAGCAGCCGGGGACGGATGTACCAAGAGACCCAGTACTTC. The rearrangement joins TRBV4-1 to TRBJ2-5; D may match TRBD1 or TRBD2 (5 bases each). The germline gives CDR1 MGHRA, CDR2 YSYEKL. This CDR3 contains 15 residues. V was cut by 4 bases and J by 0 bases, with 12 bases left in between.

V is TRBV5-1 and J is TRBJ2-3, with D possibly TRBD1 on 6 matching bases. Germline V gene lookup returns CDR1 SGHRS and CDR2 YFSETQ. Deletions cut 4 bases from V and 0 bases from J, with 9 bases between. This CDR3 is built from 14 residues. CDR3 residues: CASSNGQSTDTQYF. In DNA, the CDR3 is TGCGCCAGCAGCAACGGACAGAGCACAGATACGCAGTATTTT.

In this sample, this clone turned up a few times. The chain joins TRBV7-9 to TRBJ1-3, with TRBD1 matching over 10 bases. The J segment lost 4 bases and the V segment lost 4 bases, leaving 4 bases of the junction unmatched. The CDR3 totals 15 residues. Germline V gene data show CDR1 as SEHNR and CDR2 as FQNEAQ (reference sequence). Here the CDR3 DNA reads TGTGCCAGCAGCTCGGGACAGGGGACCGGAAACACCATATATTTT. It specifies CASSSGQGTGNTIYF.

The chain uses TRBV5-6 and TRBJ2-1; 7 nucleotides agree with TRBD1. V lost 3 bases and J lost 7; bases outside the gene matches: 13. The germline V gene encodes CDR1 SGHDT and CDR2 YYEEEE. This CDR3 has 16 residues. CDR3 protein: CASSSPTGRRLNEQFF. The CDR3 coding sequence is TGTGCCAGCAGCTCGCCGACAGGGAGAAGGTTGAATGAGCAGTTCTTC. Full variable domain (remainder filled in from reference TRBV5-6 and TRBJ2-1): DAGVTQSPTHLIKTRGQQVTLRCSPKSGHDTVSWYQQALGQGPQFIFQYYEEEERQRGNFPDRFSGHQFPNYSSELNVNALLLGDSALYLCASSSPTGRRLNEQFFGPGTRLTVL.

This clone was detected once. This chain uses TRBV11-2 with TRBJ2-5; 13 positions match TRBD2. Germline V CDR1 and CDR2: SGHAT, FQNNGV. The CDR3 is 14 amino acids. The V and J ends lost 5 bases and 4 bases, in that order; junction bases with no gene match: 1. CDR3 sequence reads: CASSRTSGGETQYF. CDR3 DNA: TGTGCCAGCAGCCGGACTAGCGGGGGAGAGACCCAGTACTTC.

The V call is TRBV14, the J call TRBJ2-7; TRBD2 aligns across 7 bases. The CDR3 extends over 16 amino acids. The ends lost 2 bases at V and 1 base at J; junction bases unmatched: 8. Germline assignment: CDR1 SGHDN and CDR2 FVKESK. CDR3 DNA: TGTGCCAGCAGCCAACTCTTTGGCGGGGGATCCTACGAGCAGTACTTC. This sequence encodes CASSQLFGGGSYEQYF.